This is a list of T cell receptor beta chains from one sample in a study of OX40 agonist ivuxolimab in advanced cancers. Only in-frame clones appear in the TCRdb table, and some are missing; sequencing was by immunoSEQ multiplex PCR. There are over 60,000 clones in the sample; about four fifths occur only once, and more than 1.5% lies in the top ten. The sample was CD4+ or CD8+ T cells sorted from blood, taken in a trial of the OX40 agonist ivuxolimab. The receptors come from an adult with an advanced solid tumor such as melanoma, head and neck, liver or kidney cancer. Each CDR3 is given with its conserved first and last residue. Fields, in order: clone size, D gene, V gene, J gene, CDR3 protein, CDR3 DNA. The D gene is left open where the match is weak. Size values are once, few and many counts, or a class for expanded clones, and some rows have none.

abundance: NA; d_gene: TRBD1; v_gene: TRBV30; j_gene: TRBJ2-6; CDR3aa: CAWSGQGGSGANVLTF; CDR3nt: TGTGCCTGGAGTGGACAGGGGGGTTCTGGGGCCAACGTCCTGACTTTC
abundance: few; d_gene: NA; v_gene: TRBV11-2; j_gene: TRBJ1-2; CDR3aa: CASSLDLRSTEVYGYTF; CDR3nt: TGTGCCAGCAGCTTAGATCTTCGATCGACAGAAGTCTATGGCTACACCTTC
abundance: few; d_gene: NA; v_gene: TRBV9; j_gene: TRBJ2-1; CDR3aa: CASSVDPRGYGGNEQFF; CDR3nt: TGTGCCAGCAGCGTAGACCCCCGGGGCTACGGTGGAAATGAGCAGTTCTTC
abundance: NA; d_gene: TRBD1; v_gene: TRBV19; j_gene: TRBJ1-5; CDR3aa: CASSPGQGSQPQHF; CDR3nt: TGTGCCAGTAGTCCGGGACAGGGGTCACAGCCCCAGCATTTT
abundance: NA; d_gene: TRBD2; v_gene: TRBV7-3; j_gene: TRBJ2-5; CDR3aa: CASSSQPGGRETQYF; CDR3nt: TGTGCCAGCAGCTCCCAACCGGGGGGGCGAGAGACCCAGTACTTC
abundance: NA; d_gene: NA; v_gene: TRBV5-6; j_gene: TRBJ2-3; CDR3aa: CASSLWGSTDTQYF; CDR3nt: TGTGCCAGCAGCTTGTGGGGGAGCACAGATACGCAGTATTTT
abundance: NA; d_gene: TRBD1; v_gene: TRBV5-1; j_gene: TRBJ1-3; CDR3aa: CASSLEGQGFLDTIYF; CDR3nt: TGCGCCAGCAGCTTAGAGGGACAGGGCTTTTTAGACACCATATATTTT
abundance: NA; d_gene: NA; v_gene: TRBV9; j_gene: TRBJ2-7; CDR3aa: CASSLGVSSYEQYF; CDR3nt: TGTGCCAGCAGCCTTGGGGTGAGCTCCTACGAGCAGTACTTC
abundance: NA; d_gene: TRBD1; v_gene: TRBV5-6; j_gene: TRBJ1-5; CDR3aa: CARSRDRVNQPQHF; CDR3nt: TGTGCCAGAAGCCGGGACAGGGTCAATCAGCCCCAGCATTTT
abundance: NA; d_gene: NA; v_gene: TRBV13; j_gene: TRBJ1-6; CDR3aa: CASSLGSDSPLHF; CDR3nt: TGTGCCAGCAGCTTGGGGTCGGATTCACCCCTCCACTTT
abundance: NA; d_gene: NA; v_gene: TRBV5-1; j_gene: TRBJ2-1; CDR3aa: CASSLDPKGGNEQFF; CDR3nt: TGCGCCAGCAGCTTGGACCCAAAGGGGGGCAATGAGCAGTTCTTC
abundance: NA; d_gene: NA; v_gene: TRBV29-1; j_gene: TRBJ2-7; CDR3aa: CSVEASGEQYF; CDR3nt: TGCAGCGTTGAAGCTAGTGGCGAGCAGTACTTC
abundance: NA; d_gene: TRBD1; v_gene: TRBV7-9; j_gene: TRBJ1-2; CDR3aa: CASSTGTGGRQGYTF; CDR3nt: TGTGCCAGCAGCACCGGGACAGGGGGTAGGCAAGGCTACACCTTC
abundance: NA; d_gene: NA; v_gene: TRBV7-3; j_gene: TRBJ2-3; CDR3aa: CASSLDGAVSTDTQYF; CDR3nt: TGTGCCAGCAGCCTCGACGGGGCCGTGAGCACAGATACGCAGTATTTT
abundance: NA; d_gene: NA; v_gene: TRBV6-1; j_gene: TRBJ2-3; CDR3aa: CASSVLAPSTDTQYF; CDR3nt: TGTGCCAGCAGTGTCCTAGCGCCGAGCACAGATACGCAGTATTTT
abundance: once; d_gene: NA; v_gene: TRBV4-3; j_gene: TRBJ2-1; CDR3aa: CASSQEGRGNEQFF; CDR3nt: TGCGCCAGCAGCCAAGAGGGGCGGGGAAATGAGCAGTTCTTC
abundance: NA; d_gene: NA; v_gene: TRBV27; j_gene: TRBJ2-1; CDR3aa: CASRATLSYNEQFF; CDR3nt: TGTGCCAGCCGCGCCACCCTCTCCTACAATGAGCAGTTCTTC
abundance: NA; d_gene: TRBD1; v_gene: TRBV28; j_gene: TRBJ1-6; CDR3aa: CASSFVTGGNSPLHF; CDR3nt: TGTGCCAGCAGTTTCGTGACAGGGGGTAATTCACCCCTCCACTTT
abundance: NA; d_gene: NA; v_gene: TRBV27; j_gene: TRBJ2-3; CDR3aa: CASQRGATDTQYF; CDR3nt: TGTGCCAGCCAAAGGGGGGCCACAGATACGCAGTATTTT
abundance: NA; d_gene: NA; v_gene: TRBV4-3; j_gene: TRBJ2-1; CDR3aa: CASSQDMPSGTDNEQFF; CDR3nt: TGCGCCAGCAGCCAAGATATGCCTAGTGGGACGGACAATGAGCAGTTCTTC
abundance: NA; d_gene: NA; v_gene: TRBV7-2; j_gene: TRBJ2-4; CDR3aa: CASSFNPQNIQYF; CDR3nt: TGTGCCAGCAGCTTCAACCCACAAAACATTCAGTACTTC
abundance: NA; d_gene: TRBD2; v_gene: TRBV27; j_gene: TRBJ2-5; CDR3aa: CASSFRRLAGAQETQYF; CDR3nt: TGTGCCAGCAGTTTTCGTCGACTAGCGGGAGCCCAGGAGACCCAGTACTTC
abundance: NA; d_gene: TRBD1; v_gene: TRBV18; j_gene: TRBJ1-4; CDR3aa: CATSGQANEKLFF; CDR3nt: TGTGCCACCTCAGGACAGGCGAATGAAAAACTGTTTTTT
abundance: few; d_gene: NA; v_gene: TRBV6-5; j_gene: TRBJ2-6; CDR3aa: CASRDVLSANVLTF; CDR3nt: TGTGCCAGCAGGGACGTTCTTTCGGCCAACGTCCTGACTTTC
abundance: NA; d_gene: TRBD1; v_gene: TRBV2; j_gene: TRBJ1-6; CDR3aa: CASRTGAGTVSPLHF; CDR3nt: TGTGCCAGCAGGACAGGGGCAGGGACGGTTTCACCCCTCCACTTT
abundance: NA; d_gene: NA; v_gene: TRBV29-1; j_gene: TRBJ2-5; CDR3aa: CSVAQVEGETQYF; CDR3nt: TGCAGCGTTGCTCAGGTTGAGGGGGAGACCCAGTACTTC
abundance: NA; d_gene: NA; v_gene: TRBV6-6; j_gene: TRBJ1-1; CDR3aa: CASRPRGGSTEAFF; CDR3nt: TGTGCCAGCCGACCCCGTGGAGGGTCGACTGAAGCTTTCTTT
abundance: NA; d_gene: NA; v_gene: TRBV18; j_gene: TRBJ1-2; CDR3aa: CASSALQDSDYGYTF; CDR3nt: TGTGCCAGCTCCGCCCTACAAGACAGCGACTATGGCTACACCTTC
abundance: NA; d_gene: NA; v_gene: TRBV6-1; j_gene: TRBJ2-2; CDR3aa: CASSVRRNTGELFF; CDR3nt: TGTGCCAGCAGTGTTAGACGAAACACCGGGGAGCTGTTTTTT
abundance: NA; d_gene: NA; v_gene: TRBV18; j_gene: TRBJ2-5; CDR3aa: CASSPTRGAQETQYF; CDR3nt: TGTGCCAGCTCACCGACAAGGGGAGCCCAAGAGACCCAGTACTTC
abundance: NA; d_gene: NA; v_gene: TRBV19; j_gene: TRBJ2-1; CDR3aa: CASSIWGLDNEQFF; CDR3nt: TGTGCCAGTAGTATTTGGGGATTGGACAATGAGCAGTTCTTC
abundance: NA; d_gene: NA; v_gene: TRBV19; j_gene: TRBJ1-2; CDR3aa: CASSIQGNYGYTF; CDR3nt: TGTGCCAGTAGTATACAGGGCAACTATGGCTACACCTTC
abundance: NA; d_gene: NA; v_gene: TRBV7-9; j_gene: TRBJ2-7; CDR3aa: CASSPQVISYEQYF; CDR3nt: TGTGCCAGCAGCCCACAGGTGATCTCCTACGAGCAGTACTTC
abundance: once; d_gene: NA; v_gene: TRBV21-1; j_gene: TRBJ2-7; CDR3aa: CASSNGRWGRTYEQYF; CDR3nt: TGTGCCAGCAGCAATGGGAGATGGGGGCGAACCTACGAGCAGTACTTC
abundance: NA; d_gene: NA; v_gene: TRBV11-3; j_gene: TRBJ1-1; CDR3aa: CASSLRRENTEAFF; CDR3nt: TGTGCCAGCAGCTTACGACGGGAGAACACTGAAGCTTTCTTT
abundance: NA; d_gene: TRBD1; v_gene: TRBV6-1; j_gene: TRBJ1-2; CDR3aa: CASLDRGQVNYGYTF; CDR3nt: TGTGCCAGCTTGGACAGGGGGCAAGTTAACTATGGCTACACCTTC
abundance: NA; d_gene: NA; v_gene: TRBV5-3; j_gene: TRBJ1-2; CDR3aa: CARSTPRGTGYTF; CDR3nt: TGTGCCAGAAGCACCCCCCGTGGGACCGGCTACACCTTC
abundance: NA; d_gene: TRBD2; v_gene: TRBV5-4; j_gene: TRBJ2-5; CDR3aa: CASSAGGLAGGSGETQYF; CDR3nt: TGTGCCAGCAGCGCCGGGGGACTAGCGGGAGGGAGCGGGGAGACCCAGTACTTC
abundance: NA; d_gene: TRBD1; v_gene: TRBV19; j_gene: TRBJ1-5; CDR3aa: CASSPGQGSNQPQHF; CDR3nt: TGTGCCAGTAGTCCAGGACAGGGATCCAATCAGCCCCAGCATTTT
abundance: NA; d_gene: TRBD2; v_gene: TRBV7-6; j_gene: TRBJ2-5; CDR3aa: CASRISGAGIQETQYF; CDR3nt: TGTGCCAGCAGGATTAGCGGGGCTGGGATCCAAGAGACCCAGTACTTC
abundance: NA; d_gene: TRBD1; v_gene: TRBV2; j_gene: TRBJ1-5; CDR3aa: CASSGRTGLNQPQHF; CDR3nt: TGTGCCAGCAGTGGGCGGACAGGGCTTAATCAGCCCCAGCATTTT